This T cell receptor beta chain was recovered during a study of shared clonotypes between healthy human individuals. Study outcomes and limitations: Though the depth was large, rarefaction showed that sorted-subset sequencing was incomplete.

The table came from immunoSEQ multiplex PCR; TCRdb's copy has only in-frame clones and leaves some out. The profile covers about 730,000 clones, with approximately 72% appearing a single time and more than 1.5% taken by the ten largest. Concerning this clone: The antigen remains undetermined. Distinct nucleotide sequences in the sample also encode this CDR3.

Looked up from germline, CDR1 is SQVTM and CDR2 is ANQGSEA. The CDR3 is 13 amino acids. V lost 6 bases to trimming and J lost 3 bases; unmatched junction nucleotides: 4. The donors were all Caucasian adults (living in Nashville, Tennessee). The rearrangement links TRBV29-1 to TRBJ2-3, with 9 bases fitting TRBD1. Source material: memory CD4+ T cells sorted from blood. Subset here: CD45RA-negative fraction. The clonotype was recovered from a woman between 25 and 40 years old in good health. As DNA, the CDR3 is TGCAGCGTCGACGGACAGGGGACAGATACGCAGTATTTT. This encodes CSVDGQGTDTQYF.